At least ten counts were recorded for the clone carrying this T cell receptor beta chain. This record belongs to a study of human T cells and chemical hapten exposure. Sequencing started from total RNA isolated from unfractionated whole blood. The CDR3 runs 15 residues. Germline assignment: CDR1 SNHLY and CDR2 FYNNEI. With V trimmed by 7 bases and J by 2 bases, 7 bases remained unmatched. TCRdb used MiXCR to reprocess the 5' RACE reads, holding one entry per CDR3 protein. Seen here are 130,000 or so distinct CDR3 sequences, 3.5% to 5% observed once, and the top ten hold approximately 1.3%. The chain recombines TRBV2 with TRBJ2-1; 8 positions match TRBD2. This sequence was found in a female donor in good health. CDR3 in amino acids: CASITSGGAYNEQFF. CDR3 nucleotides: TGTGCCAGCATAACAAGCGGGGGAGCCTACAATGAGCAGTTCTTC.